This T cell receptor (beta chain) emerged from a study of cytomegalovirus exposure and HLA in healthy donors. With 60 Vbeta and 13 Jbeta primers, the PCR was carried out. Here immunoSEQ multiplex PCR was the method, and the copy in TCRdb shows in-frame clones only, minus some. The data show 160,000 or so clones, about 71% seen once. A note on this clone: Its antigen is unidentified.

Whole-study findings and limits: The study recorded 150 to 200 TCR beta chains that were cytomegalovirus-associated. In a later analysis, a genetic analysis reported fewer productive-TCR N-insertions in an Asian-associated ancestry cluster than the cohort average. Segments of the TCR beta V type were, in most cases, productive about 87% or about 30% of the time in an earlier analysis.

CDR1 and CDR2 (germline): SGDLS, YYNGEE. The CDR3 contains 14 residues. V shed 3 bases, J shed 0 bases, and the junction held 1 base outside the gene matches. Sample: PBMCs. V and J are TRBV9 and TRBJ2-3; 7 bases agree with TRBD2. The sequence derives from a woman aged 25 to 39 in good health and CMV-seronegative. For the CDR3, the DNA is TGTGCCAGCAGCGCGGGACTAAGCACAGATACGCAGTATTTT. Translated, it gives CASSAGLSTDTQYF.